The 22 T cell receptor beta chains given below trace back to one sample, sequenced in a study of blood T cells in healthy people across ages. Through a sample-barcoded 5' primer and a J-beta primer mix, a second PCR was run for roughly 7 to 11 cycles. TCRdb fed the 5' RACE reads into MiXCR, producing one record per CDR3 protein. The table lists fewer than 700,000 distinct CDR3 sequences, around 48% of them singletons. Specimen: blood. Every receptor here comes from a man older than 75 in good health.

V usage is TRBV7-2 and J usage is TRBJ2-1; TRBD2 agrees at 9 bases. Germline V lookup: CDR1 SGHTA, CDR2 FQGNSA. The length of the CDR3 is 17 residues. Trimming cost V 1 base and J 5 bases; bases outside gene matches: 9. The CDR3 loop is CASSLDLRGGENNEQFF. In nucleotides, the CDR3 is TGTGCCAGCAGCTTAGATCTGCGGGGGGGGGAAAACAATGAGCAGTTCTTC.

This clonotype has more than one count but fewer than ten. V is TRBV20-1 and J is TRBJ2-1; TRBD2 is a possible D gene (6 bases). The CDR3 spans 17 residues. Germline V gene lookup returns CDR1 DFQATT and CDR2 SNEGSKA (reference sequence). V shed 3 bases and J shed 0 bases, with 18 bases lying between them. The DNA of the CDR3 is TGCAGTGCTAGGGCGTTGGGGGGAGAGAGCTCCTACAATGAGCAGTTCTTC. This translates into CSARALGGESSYNEQFF.

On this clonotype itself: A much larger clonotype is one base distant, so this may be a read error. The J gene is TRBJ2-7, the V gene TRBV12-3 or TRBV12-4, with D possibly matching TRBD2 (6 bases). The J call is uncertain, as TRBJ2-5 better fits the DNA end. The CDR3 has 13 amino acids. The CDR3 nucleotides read TGTGCCAGCAATCAAGCAGCGGGAGAGACCCAGTACTTC. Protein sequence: CASNQAAGETQYF.

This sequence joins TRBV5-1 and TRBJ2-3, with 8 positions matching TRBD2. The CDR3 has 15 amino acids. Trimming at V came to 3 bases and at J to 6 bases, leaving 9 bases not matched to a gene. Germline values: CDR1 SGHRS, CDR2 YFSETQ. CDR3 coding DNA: TGCGCCAGCAGCTGGAATCGGGAGGGAGAGGATACGCAGTATTTT. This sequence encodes CASSWNREGEDTQYF.

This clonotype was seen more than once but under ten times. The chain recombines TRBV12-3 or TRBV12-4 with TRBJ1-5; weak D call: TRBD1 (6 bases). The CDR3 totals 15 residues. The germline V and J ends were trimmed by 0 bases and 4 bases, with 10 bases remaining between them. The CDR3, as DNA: TGTGCCAGCAGTTTAGCGGGGGGCAGAAATCAGCCCCAGCATTTT. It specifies CASSLAGGRNQPQHF.

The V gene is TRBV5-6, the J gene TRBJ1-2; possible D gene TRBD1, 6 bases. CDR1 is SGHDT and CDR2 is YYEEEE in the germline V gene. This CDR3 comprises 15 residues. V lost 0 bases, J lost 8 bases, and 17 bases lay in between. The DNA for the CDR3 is TGTGCCAGCAGCTTGGCCTTCGGGGGCCGAAGAGGCTACACCTTC. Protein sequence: CASSLAFGGRRGYTF.

The CDR3 coding sequence is TGTGCCAGCAGTTTATCCGGGGGTATCTCCTACGAGCAGTACTTC. Translated: CASSLSGGISYEQYF. The rearrangement uses TRBV12-3 or TRBV12-4 and TRBJ2-7, with a weak D call TRBD2 (6 bases). V lost 2 bases, J lost 0 bases, and 11 bases lay in between. The CDR3 sequence is 15 residues long.

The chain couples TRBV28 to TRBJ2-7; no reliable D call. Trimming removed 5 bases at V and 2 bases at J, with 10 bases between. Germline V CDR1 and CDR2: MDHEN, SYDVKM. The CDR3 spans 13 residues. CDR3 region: CASSHEAAYEQYF. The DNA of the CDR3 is TGTGCCAGCAGTCATGAAGCAGCCTACGAGCAGTACTTC. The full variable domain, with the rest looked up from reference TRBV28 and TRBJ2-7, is DVKVTQSSRYLVKRTGEKVFLECVQDMDHENMFWYRQDPGLGLRLIYFSYDVKMKEKGDIPEGYSVSREKKERFSLILESASTNQTSMYLCASSHEAAYEQYFGPGTRLTVT.

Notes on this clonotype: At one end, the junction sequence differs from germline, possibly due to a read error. CDR3 nucleotides: TGTGCCAGCAGTGGTGGCGGACTTAGAGGGGCCGACGTCCCGACTTTC. This gives the protein CASSGGGLRGADVPTF. The V and J genes are TRBV6-1 and TRBJ2-6; D is tentatively TRBD1 or TRBD2 (5 bases each). CDR1 and CDR2 from the germline V gene are MNHNS and SASEGT. The CDR3 is made up of 16 amino acids.

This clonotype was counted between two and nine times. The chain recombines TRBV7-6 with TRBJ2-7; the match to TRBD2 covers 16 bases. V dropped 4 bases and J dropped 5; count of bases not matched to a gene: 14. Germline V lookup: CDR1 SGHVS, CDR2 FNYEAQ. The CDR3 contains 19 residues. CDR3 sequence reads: CASSSTSGTSGGALDEQYF. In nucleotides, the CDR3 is TGTGCCAGCAGCTCAACGTCCGGGACTAGCGGGGGGGCCCTTGACGAGCAGTACTTC.

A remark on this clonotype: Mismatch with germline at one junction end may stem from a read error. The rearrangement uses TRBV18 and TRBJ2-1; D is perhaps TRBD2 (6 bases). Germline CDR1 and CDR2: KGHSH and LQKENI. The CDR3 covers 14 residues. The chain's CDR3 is CAGSPATSYNEQFF. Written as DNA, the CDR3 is TGTGCCGGCTCACCCGCGACTAGCTACAATGAGCAGTTCTTC.

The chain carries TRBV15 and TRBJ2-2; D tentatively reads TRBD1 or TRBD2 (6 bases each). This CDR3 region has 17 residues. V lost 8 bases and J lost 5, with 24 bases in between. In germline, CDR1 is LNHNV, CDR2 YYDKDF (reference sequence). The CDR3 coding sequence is TGTGCCACCGGGACACTGGGGGGTCCTTTTTCAACCGGGGAGCTGTTTTTT. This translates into CATGTLGGPFSTGELFF. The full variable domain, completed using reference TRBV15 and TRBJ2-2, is DAMVIQNPRYQVTQFGKPVTLSCSQTLNHNVMYWYQQKSSQAPKLLFHYYDKDFNNEADTPDNFQSRRPNTSFCFLDIRSPGLGDTAMYLCATGTLGGPFSTGELFFGEGSRLTVL.

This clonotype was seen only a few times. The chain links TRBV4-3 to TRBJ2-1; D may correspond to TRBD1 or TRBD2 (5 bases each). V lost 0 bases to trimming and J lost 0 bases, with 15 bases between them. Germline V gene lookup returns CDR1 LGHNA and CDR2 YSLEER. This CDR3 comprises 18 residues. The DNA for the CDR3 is TGCGCCAGCAGCCAAGACTATGTGGGGGTCGGCTCCTACAATGAGCAGTTCTTC. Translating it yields CASSQDYVGVGSYNEQFF.

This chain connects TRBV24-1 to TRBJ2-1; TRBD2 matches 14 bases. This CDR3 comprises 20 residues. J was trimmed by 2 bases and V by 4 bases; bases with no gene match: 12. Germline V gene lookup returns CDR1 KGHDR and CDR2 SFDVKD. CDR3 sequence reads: CATSDFGTSGGCGTYNEQFF. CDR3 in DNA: TGTGCCACCAGTGACTTCGGGACTAGCGGGGGTTGTGGAACCTACAATGAGCAGTTCTTC.

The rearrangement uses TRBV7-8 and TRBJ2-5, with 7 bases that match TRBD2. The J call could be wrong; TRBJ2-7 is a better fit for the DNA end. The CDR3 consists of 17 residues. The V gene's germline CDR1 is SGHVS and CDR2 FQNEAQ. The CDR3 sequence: CASTLPRGGGSSREQYF. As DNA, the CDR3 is TGTGCCAGCACCCTCCCCCGTGGTGGCGGGAGTAGTCGCGAGCAGTACTTC.

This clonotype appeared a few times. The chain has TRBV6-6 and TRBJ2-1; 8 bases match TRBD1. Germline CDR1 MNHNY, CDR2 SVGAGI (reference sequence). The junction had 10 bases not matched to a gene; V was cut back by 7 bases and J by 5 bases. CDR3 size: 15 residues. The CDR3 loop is CASKPNRGTDNEQFF. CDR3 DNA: TGTGCCAGCAAACCTAACAGGGGGACCGACAATGAGCAGTTCTTC.

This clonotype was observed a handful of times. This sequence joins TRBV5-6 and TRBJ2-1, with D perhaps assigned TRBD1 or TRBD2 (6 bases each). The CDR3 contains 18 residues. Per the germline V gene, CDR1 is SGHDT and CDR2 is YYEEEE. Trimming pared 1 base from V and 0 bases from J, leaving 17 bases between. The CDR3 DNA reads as TGTGCCAGCAGCTTGTTTTGGGGGGCACAAAGCTCCTACAATGAGCAGTTCTTC. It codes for CASSLFWGAQSSYNEQFF.

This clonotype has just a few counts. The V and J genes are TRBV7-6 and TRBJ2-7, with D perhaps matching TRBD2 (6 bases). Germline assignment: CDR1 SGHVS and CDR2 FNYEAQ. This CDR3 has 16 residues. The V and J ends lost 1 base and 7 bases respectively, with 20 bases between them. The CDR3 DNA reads TGTGCCAGCAGCTTAGTAGGGACTGTAACGTACAATGAGCAGTACTTC. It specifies CASSLVGTVTYNEQYF.

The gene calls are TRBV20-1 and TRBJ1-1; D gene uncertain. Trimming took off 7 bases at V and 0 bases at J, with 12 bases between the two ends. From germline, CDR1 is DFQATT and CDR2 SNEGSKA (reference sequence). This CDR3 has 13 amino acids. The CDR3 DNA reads TGCAGTGGGTCCAGGAGCATGAACACTGAAGCTTTCTTT. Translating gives CSGSRSMNTEAFF.

CDR3 sequence: CASSYSAGGARSSEAFF. The CDR3 DNA reads TGTGCCAGCAGTTACTCTGCGGGGGGGGCGAGAAGCTCTGAAGCTTTCTTT. The chain combines TRBV6-6 with TRBJ1-1; D may be TRBD1 (6 bases). There are 17 residues in the CDR3. Germline CDR1 MNHNY, CDR2 SVGAGI (reference sequence). V lost 0 bases and J 6 bases, leaving 20 bases between the germline ends.

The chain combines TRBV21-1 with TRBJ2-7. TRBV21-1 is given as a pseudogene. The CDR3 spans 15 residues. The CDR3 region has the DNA TGTGCCAGCAGCCAAACAGTAGAGGAGAAATACGAGCAGTACTTC. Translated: CASSQTVEEKYEQYF.

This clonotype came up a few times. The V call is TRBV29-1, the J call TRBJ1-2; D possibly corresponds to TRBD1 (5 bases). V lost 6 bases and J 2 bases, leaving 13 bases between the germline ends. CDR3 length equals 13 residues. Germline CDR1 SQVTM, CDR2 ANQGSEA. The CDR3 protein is CSVRLGVNYGYTF. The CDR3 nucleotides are TGCAGCGTGAGATTGGGGGTCAACTATGGCTACACCTTC.